This TCR beta chain was identified in a study of blood T cells in healthy people across ages (dated by TCRdb to about 2015). Some background on the complete study: Template switching captured roughly one uniquely barcoded TCR beta cDNA molecule per two T cells in model experiments. The study measured age-related changes in TCR beta repertoire diversity using deep sequencing normalized with unique cDNA molecular identifiers. The donors were split into four age groups: young (average 16 years), middle-aged (about 40), aged (roughly 65) and long-lived (approximately 80). To avoid experimental bias, donors of different ages were randomly spread across the sequencing lanes. The study analyzed two additional independent replicas of 1 million unique cDNA reads from the same blood draw for two donors, one aged 18 to 29 and one aged 80 or older. Overall study outcomes, separate from this receptor: Because the CMV infection status of the donors was unknown, age-related changes in expanded clonotypes may potentially have been confounded. Estimates of total diversity based on one million sequenced T cells were regarded as lower bounds and as underestimates. There was a strong correlation between observed TCR beta diversity and the percentage of naive T cells measured by flow cytometry. Compared with the aged group, the long-lived group had more naive CD4+ T cells, fewer expanded clones and increased TCR diversity, suggesting age selection. As age increased, observed TCR beta diversity per million T cells dropped in a roughly linear way, and a significant reduction was already evident by age 40. Since profiling was done on bulk unsorted PBMCs, naive and antigen-experienced compartments could not be conclusively compared.

Only a few counts were recorded for this clonotype. It lacks a known antigen. The input lacks base qualities; no much larger clone sits a single base away. Receptor libraries were prepared by 5' RACE. The sequencing machine was an Illumina HiSeq 2500. A second PCR of about 6 to 12 cycles was performed with a sample-barcoded 5' primer and a J-beta primer mix. Each TCR beta cDNA molecule received a unique molecular identifier from a template-switch 5' adaptor carrying 12 random nucleotides. Each sample yielded at least 2.5 million CDR3-containing paired-end reads. All of the RNA was converted into first-strand cDNA using the Mint cDNA synthesis kit, with a TRBC-specific oligonucleotide serving as the primer. Following uracil-DNA glycosylase treatment, a first 18-cycle PCR with universal primers M1SS and BC2_uni_R was performed on all cDNA. Processing in the source paper ran as follows. For normalization, 1 million high-quality reads, each with a distinct molecular identifier, were randomly selected from each sample. Instead of being binned into consensus sequences, reads that shared molecular identifiers were thrown out. CDR3 identification, clonotype clustering and error correction used MiTCR with a Q25 quality threshold and the strictest error-elimination algorithm. Lower-bound total TCR beta diversity was estimated with a nonparametric unseen species model using Euler transformation. Using fastp at Q25 and MiXCR, TCRdb reprocessed the public reads and kept productive beta chains. Every distinct CDR3 protein forms one entry, paired with its most common genes and DNA. Here the V and J calls rest on TCRdb's processing, not on the authors' analysis. Within this sample are 1.5 million to 2 million distinct CDR3 sequences, with 28% of them counted one time only. About 8% of the sample belongs to the ten largest clones.

The donors were about 40 Caucasian individuals from Russia, aged roughly 6 to 100 years, who were systemically healthy. Each donor gave approximately 9.3 milliliters of peripheral blood, collected into EDTA-treated Vacutainer tubes. Ficoll-Paque density-gradient centrifugation was used to isolate PBMCs, with at least 7 million per sample. Trizol reagent was used to extract total RNA from the PBMCs, yielding at least 6 micrograms per sample. The percentages of naive CD45RAhigh/CD27high T cells were determined by flow cytometry on a PBMC aliquot from every donor. V gives up 4 bases and J gives up 2 bases, and the segment between their germline ends measures 14 bases. CDR1 and CDR2 (ENHRY, SYGVKD) derive from the germline V gene. Reading from cysteine to phenylalanine, the CDR3 counts 15 amino acids. CDR3 DNA only is kept here, 45 bases in frame from base 1.

The sequenced material came from blood. Recombination linked TRBV10-3 to TRBJ1-1; TRBD1 is possibly the D segment (5 matching bases). The TCR was taken from a woman younger than 45 in good health. The CDR3 in this case is CAISGGGDRNTEAFF. The DNA sequence is as follows: TGTGCCATCAGTGGTGGGGGTGACAGAAACACTGAAGCTTTCTTT.